This TCR beta chain was retrieved from a study of blood T cell repertoires in COVID-19. Germline V CDR1 and CDR2: MRHNA, SNTAGT. This CDR3 comprises 13 residues. V lost 8 bases, J lost 0 bases, and 3 bases stayed unmatched. Original processing methods: By means of reference gene primer amplification, nucleated cell counts were estimated. TCRdb's table, derived via immunoSEQ multiplex PCR, lists solely in-frame clones and lacks some. The D gene and trimming were derived from the DNA, and the V and J assignments and clone size from that table. Among roughly 500,000 clones, roughly 87% were seen once, and the ten largest hold roughly 0.9%.

V and J are TRBV6-4 and TRBJ1-1; TRBD1 matches 7 bases. The sequence was collected from a man younger than 30 with COVID-19, enrolled during active disease. Sequences were obtained from peripheral blood. The CDR3: CASSGQLNTEAFF. The CDR3 DNA reads as TGTGCCAGCTCGGGACAGTTGAACACTGAAGCTTTCTTT.